The present entry profiles one T cell receptor beta chain with its context. The target antigen is unknown. The source of the sample is a study of immune evolution from preneoplasia to lung adenocarcinoma. Only in-frame clones appear in the TCRdb table, and some are missing; sequencing was by immunoSEQ multiplex PCR. Of under 5,000 clones in the sample, about 83% were seen once. Notes on the study in general: Later-stage lesions appeared to have more T cells, more diversity, less clonality.

Per germline, CDR1 SGHRS and CDR2 YFSETQ. There are 12 residues in the CDR3. Trimming cost V 0 bases and J 9 bases, with 7 bases left between them. Resections took place in Japan or China from about 2013 to 2018. J is TRBJ2-1 and V is TRBV5-1, with D hard to call. The sample consisted of FFPE lung adenocarcinoma in situ tissue. This receptor was taken from a person aged 65-85 years with lung adenocarcinoma. CDR3 sequence reads: CASSLARREQFF. For the CDR3, the DNA is TGCGCCAGCAGCTTGGCCCGCCGTGAGCAGTTCTTC. The full variable domain, its missing parts supplied by reference TRBV5-1 and TRBJ2-1, is KAGVTQTPRYLIKTRGQQVTLSCSPISGHRSVSWYQQTPGQGLQFLFEYFSETQRNKGNFPGRFSGRQFSNSRSEMNVSTLELGDSALYLCASSLARREQFFGPGTRLTVL.